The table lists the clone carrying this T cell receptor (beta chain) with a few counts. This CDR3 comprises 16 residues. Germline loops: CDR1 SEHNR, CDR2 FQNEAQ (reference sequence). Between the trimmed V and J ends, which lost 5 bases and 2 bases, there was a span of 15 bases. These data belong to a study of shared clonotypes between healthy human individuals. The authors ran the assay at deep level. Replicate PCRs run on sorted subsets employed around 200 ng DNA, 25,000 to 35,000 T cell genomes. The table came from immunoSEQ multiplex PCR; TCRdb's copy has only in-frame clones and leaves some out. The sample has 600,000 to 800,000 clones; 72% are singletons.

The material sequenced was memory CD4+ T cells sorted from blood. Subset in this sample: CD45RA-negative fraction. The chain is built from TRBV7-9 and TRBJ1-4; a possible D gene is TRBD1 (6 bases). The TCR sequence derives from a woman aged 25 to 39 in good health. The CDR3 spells CASSDAGAPTNEKLFF. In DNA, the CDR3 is TGTGCCAGCAGCGACGCAGGGGCGCCCACTAATGAAAAACTGTTTTTT.